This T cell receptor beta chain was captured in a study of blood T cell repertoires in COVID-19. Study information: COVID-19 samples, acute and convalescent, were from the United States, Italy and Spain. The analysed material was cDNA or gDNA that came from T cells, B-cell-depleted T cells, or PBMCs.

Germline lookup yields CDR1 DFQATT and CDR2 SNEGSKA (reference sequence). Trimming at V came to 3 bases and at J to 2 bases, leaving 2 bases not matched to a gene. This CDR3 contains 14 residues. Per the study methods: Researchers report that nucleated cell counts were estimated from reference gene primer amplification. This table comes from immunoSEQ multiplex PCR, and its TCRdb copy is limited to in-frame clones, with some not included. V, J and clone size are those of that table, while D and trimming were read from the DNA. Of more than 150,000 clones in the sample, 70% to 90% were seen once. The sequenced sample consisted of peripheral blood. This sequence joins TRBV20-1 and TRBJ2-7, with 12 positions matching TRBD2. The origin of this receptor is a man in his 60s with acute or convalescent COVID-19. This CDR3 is CSASSSGRAYEQYF. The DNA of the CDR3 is TGCAGTGCTAGTTCTAGCGGGAGGGCCTACGAGCAGTACTTC.